The 17 T cell receptor beta chains reported below all come from one sample, sequenced in a study of cytomegalovirus exposure and HLA in healthy donors. The PCR ran on 60 Vbeta and 13 Jbeta primers. Here immunoSEQ multiplex PCR was the method, and the copy in TCRdb shows in-frame clones only, minus some. The sample contains fewer than 70,000 clones, less than 75% of which appear only once. The sample consisted of PBMCs. These receptors were taken from a woman aged 30 to 39 in good health and CMV-seronegative.

This clone has a single count. The genes are TRBV20-1 and TRBJ1-1; no firm D call. The V end was cut by 5 bases, the J end by 6 bases, with 10 bases between. Germline-derived CDR1 and CDR2 are DFQATT and SNEGSKA (reference sequence). This CDR3 comprises 11 residues. As DNA, the CDR3 is TGCAGTGCTTGGCCTGCAGCTGAAGCTTTCTTT. It encodes CSAWPAAEAFF.

This chain joins TRBV15 and TRBJ1-1; D is ambiguous. CDR3 length equals 13 residues. The V end was cut by 2 bases, the J end by 0 bases, with 4 bases between. Germline values: CDR1 LNHNV, CDR2 YYDKDF (reference sequence). The CDR3 loop is CATSRPLNTEAFF. For the CDR3, the DNA is TGTGCCACCAGCAGACCCTTGAACACTGAAGCTTTCTTT.

The chain uses TRBV28 and TRBJ1-1; 8 positions agree with TRBD1. There are 16 residues in the CDR3. The germline CDR1 and CDR2 sequences are MDHEN and SYDVKM. V dropped 1 base and J dropped 1; count of bases not matched to a gene: 5. The CDR3 reads CASSLSPGTGNTEAFF. CDR3 nucleotides: TGTGCCAGCAGTTTATCCCCAGGGACAGGGAACACTGAAGCTTTCTTT.

This clone was picked up a small number of times. V usage is TRBV25-1 and J usage is TRBJ2-2; D is ambiguous. The germline V gene has CDR1 MGHDK and CDR2 SYGVNS. The CDR3 runs 14 residues. The germline V and J ends were trimmed by 1 base and 7 bases, with 10 bases remaining between them. The DNA for the CDR3 is TGTGCCAGCAGTGAATCAGGTCAAAGCGGGGAGCTGTTTTTT. The encoded protein is CASSESGQSGELFF.

The chain couples TRBV7-6 to TRBJ2-5; weak D call: TRBD2 (5 bases). This CDR3 spans 14 amino acids. Trimming shortened V by 5 bases and J by 4 bases, and 14 bases separated the two germline ends. CDR1 and CDR2 from the germline V gene are SGHVS and FNYEAQ. CDR3: CASSRTHGGETQYF. CDR3 bases: TGTGCCAGCAGCCGGACTCACGGAGGAGAGACCCAGTACTTC.

V gene TRBV16 combines with J gene TRBJ1-1; D remains ambiguous. Germline V gene lookup returns CDR1 KGHSY and CDR2 FQNENV. This CDR3 spans 13 amino acids. V lost 4 bases, J lost 3 bases, and 9 bases lay in between. The CDR3 region is CASSLVPDTEAFF. The CDR3 nucleotides are TGTGCCAGCAGCCTCGTCCCGGACACTGAAGCTTTCTTT.

This chain uses TRBV19 with TRBJ2-7; D is perhaps TRBD1 (7 bases). This CDR3 is built from 15 residues. The germline V gene has CDR1 LNHDA and CDR2 SQIVND (reference sequence). Between the trimmed V and J ends, which lost 7 bases and 4 bases, there was a span of 20 bases. The CDR3 here is CASKSGQGEGYEQYF. In DNA, the CDR3 is TGTGCCAGTAAGAGCGGGCAGGGGGAAGGATACGAGCAGTACTTC.

This chain links TRBV11-1 with TRBJ2-1; D is perhaps TRBD1 (5 bases). In germline, CDR1 is SGHAT, CDR2 FQDESV (reference sequence). This CDR3 spans 13 amino acids. V lost 7 bases and J 7 bases, leaving 14 bases between the germline ends. The CDR3 here is CASTGLGRNEQFF. The CDR3 nucleotides are TGTGCCAGCACCGGGCTGGGGCGGAATGAGCAGTTCTTC.

The chain links TRBV30 to TRBJ2-6; 10 bases line up with TRBD2. Germline lookup yields CDR1 GTSNPN and CDR2 SVGIG (reference sequence). J gave up 1 base and V 3 bases, and 6 bases lay outside the gene matches. The CDR3 runs 17 residues. The DNA of the CDR3 is TGTGCCTGGAGGTGGGTAGCGGGGGGTTCTGGGGCCAACGTCCTGACTTTC. Residues: CAWRWVAGGSGANVLTF.

The chain employs TRBV30 and TRBJ2-7; possible D gene TRBD2, 6 bases. V was trimmed by 8 bases and J by 0 bases, leaving 8 bases between them. This CDR3 region has 11 residues. Germline V gives CDR1 GTSNPN, CDR2 SVGIG (reference sequence). CDR3 nucleotides: TGTGCCGGGACTTCCTCCTACGAGCAGTACTTC. The encoded protein is CAGTSSYEQYF.

The chain combines TRBV5-1 with TRBJ2-2; D remains unclear. Between the trimmed V and J ends, which lost 0 bases and 1 base, there was a span of 4 bases. This CDR3 has 14 residues. Germline loops: CDR1 SGHRS, CDR2 YFSETQ. CDR3 region: CASSLVQNTGELFF. In DNA, the CDR3 is TGCGCCAGCAGCTTGGTTCAGAACACCGGGGAGCTGTTTTTT.

The chain carries TRBV6-6 and TRBJ2-7; 8 bases are a match to TRBD1. CDR1 is MNHNY and CDR2 is SVGAGI in the germline V gene (reference sequence). Trimming at V came to 4 bases and at J to 5 bases, leaving 7 bases not matched to a gene. This CDR3 has 14 amino acids. The CDR3 reads CASSFRTGWNEQYF. The DNA of the CDR3 is TGTGCCAGCAGTTTTCGGACAGGGTGGAACGAGCAGTACTTC.

V is TRBV7-9 and J is TRBJ1-2, with 10 bases that match TRBD1. The CDR3 is made up of 15 amino acids. After removal of 5 bases from V and 3 bases from J, the junction contained 6 bases not matched to a gene. Germline V gene data show CDR1 as SEHNR and CDR2 as FQNEAQ (reference sequence). The CDR3: CASSQTGGADYGYTF. The CDR3 DNA is TGTGCCAGCAGCCAGACAGGGGGCGCAGACTATGGCTACACCTTC.

This clone was observed a handful of times. V and J are TRBV4-1 and TRBJ2-1, with D uncertain. Deletions cut 1 base from V and 0 bases from J, with 19 bases between. CDR3 size: 19 residues. The germline V gene encodes CDR1 MGHRA and CDR2 YSYEKL. The CDR3 sequence: CASSQAIQTYLSSYNEQFF. The CDR3 region has the DNA TGCGCCAGCAGCCAAGCAATTCAGACATACCTTAGCTCCTACAATGAGCAGTTCTTC.

This chain connects TRBV6-1 to TRBJ2-7; the D gene is possibly TRBD1 (6 bases). This CDR3 spans 14 amino acids. Germline CDR1 and CDR2: MNHNS and SASEGT. Trimming left V 2 bases short and J 5 bases short, with 13 bases between. DNA for the CDR3: TGTGCCAGCAGTGAAACGGGCAGGGACAACGAGCAGTACTTC. Translation: CASSETGRDNEQYF.

The chain uses TRBV6-4 and TRBJ1-2; D not certain. Germline CDR1 MRHNA, CDR2 SNTAGT. The CDR3 is made up of 15 amino acids. Between the trimmed V and J ends, which lost 5 bases and 1 base, there was a span of 14 bases. The CDR3 nucleotides are TGTGCCAGCAGTCCTACTACCGCTAATAACTATGGCTACACCTTC. It yields the protein CASSPTTANNYGYTF.

This clone has a handful of counts. This chain connects TRBV18 to TRBJ2-1, with D perhaps matching TRBD1 (6 bases). CDR3 length: 15 residues. CDR1 is KGHSH and CDR2 is LQKENI in the germline V gene. V shed 2 bases and J shed 2 bases, with 10 bases lying between them. Here the CDR3 DNA reads TGTGCCAGCTCACCAGGGGGCGCCGCCTACAATGAGCAGTTCTTC. Amino acid sequence: CASSPGGAAYNEQFF.